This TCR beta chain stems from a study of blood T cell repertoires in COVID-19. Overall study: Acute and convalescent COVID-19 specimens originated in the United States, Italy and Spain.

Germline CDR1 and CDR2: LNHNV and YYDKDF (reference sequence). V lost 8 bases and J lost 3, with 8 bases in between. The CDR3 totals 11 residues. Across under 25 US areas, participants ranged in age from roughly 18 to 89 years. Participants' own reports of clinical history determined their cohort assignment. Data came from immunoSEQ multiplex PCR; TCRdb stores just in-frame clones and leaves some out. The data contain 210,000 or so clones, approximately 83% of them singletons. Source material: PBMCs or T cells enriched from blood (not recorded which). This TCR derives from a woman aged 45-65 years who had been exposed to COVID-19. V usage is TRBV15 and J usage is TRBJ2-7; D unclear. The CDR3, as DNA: TGTGCCACCCCGAGGAGCTACGAGCAGTACTTC. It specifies CATPRSYEQYF. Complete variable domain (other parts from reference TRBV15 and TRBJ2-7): DAMVIQNPRYQVTQFGKPVTLSCSQTLNHNVMYWYQQKSSQAPKLLFHYYDKDFNNEADTPDNFQSRRPNTSFCFLDIRSPGLGDTAMYLCATPRSYEQYFGPGTRLTVT.